This T cell receptor beta chain was sequenced during a study of early T cells in non-severe SARS-CoV-2 infection (dated by TCRdb to about 2021). In terms of the full investigation: Bulk RNA from unsorted whole blood was used for TCR sequencing, so alpha and beta chains could not be paired.

Overall results and qualifications from the work: VDJdb matching was skewed toward anti-spike CD8 responses and likely underestimated virus-specific expansions, missing private and CD4 specificities.

A note on this clonotype: Its antigen specificity is not known. No much larger clone exists at a distance of one base, and base qualities are not known.

CDR1 and CDR2 (DFQATT, SNEGSKA) derive from the germline V gene (reference sequence). Trimming costs V 3 bases and J 6 bases, and their ends lie 15 bases apart. Counted from cysteine to phenylalanine, this CDR3 has 14 amino acids. Here the CDR3 DNA is all that survives: 42 bases in frame from base 1. The library was obtained by 5' RACE. Sequenced using a NextSeq 500. The TCR library protocol attached unique molecular identifiers to individual cDNA molecules to correct for sequencing error and PCR bias. Sequencing covered both TCR alpha and beta chains, and within each sample the abundances of alpha and beta sequences were tightly co-correlated. The original pipeline was this. Decombinator V4 was used to perform V gene, J gene and CDR3 annotation of TCR sequences. Expanded TCRs were defined as changing significantly between any two time points under a Poisson model with p below 0.0001. Abundances of TCRs were expressed as counts per million after normalisation to the total number of TCRs sequenced in each sample. TRAV1-2 paired with TRAJ12, TRAJ20 or TRAJ33 defined MAIT TCRs, while TRAV10 paired with TRAJ18 defined iNKT TCRs. VDJdb, accessed 1 November 2021, was searched for CMV, EBV and SARS-CoV-2 annotated TCRs, excluding TCRs annotated for multiple antigens. Clones were called with MiXCR by TCRdb after fastp trimmed the public reads at Q25, and only in-frame beta chains were retained. Rows with a matching CDR3 protein are joined into one entry that keeps the most common DNA and genes. These V and J calls are TCRdb output, not the study's own analysis. For this sample the table gives fewer than 85,000 distinct CDR3 sequences, of which over 8.5% were detected only once. The ten largest clones take up roughly 5% of the sample.

A case-control design nested within a healthcare worker cohort in London, UK, was used, with weekly nasopharyngeal swab PCR tests and blood sampling performed. Healthcare workers were recruited during the week of the UK lockdown, between 23 and 31 March 2020, and followed weekly for up to roughly 16 weeks. The sample taken for sequencing was whole blood. The sequence derives from an adult who was a healthcare worker with PCR-confirmed SARS-CoV-2 infection or an uninfected control (not recorded which). Recombination joined TRBV20-1 with TRBJ2-1, with TRBD2 tentatively as D gene (6 bases match). At the DNA level, the sequence is TGCAGTGCTAGGTCACTAGCTCAATTCAATGAGCAGTTCTTC. The encoded protein is CSARSLAQFNEQFF.